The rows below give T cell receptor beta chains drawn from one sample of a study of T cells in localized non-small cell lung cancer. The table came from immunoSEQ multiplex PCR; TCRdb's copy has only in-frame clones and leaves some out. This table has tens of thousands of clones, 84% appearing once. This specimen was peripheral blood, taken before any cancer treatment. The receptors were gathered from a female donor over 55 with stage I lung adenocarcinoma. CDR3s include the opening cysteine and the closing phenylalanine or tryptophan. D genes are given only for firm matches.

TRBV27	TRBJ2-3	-	CASSGGGAVKSTDTQYF
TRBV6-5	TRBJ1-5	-	CASSLGLWEWPQHF
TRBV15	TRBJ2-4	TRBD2	CATSREGGAGKNIQYF
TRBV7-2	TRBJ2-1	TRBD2	CASSAPASGTNEQFF
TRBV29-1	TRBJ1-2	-	CSGLDSQTDGYTF
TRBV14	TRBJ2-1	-	CASSLRTVGLGYNEQFF
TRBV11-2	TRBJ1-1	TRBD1	CASSEDRGVRTEAFF
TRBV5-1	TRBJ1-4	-	CASRQAPNEKLFF
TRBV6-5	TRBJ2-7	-	CAVQGSYEQYF
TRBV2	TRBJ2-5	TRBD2	CASRAGGRETQYF
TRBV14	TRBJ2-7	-	CASSQDRYEQYF
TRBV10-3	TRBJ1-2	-	CAISEEQNYGYTF
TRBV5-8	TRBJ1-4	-	CASSLAYRGSTNEKLFF
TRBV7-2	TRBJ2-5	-	CASSLNSRGRTQYF